This T cell receptor (beta chain) is from a study of blood T cells in healthy people across ages. Study-wide findings and caveats: Because donor CMV status was unknown, expanded clonotype changes were possibly confounded. The authors considered diversity estimates from one million T cells to be underestimates. Older age coincided with a roughly linear decline in TCR beta diversity per million T cells.

Trimming cost V 1 base and J 7 bases, with 11 bases left between them. This CDR3 has 13 amino acids. Germline lookup yields CDR1 LGHDT and CDR2 YNNKEL (reference sequence). Combining a sample-barcoded 5' primer with a J-beta primer mix, a second PCR ran for roughly 7 to 12 cycles. TCRdb recomputed calls from the 5' RACE reads with MiXCR, one row per CDR3 protein. Of approximately 2,000,000 distinct CDR3 sequences in the sample, around 40% are singletons; the top ten hold under 30%. Of note for this clonotype: What it recognizes is unknown.

Sequencing was performed on blood. The chain has TRBV3-1 and TRBJ2-7; D gene uncertain. This TCR came from a human donor in good health. CDR3 coding DNA: TGTGCCAGCAGCCAAGGGGTGCTTCTTGAGCAGTACTTC. Translation gives CASSQGVLLEQYF.